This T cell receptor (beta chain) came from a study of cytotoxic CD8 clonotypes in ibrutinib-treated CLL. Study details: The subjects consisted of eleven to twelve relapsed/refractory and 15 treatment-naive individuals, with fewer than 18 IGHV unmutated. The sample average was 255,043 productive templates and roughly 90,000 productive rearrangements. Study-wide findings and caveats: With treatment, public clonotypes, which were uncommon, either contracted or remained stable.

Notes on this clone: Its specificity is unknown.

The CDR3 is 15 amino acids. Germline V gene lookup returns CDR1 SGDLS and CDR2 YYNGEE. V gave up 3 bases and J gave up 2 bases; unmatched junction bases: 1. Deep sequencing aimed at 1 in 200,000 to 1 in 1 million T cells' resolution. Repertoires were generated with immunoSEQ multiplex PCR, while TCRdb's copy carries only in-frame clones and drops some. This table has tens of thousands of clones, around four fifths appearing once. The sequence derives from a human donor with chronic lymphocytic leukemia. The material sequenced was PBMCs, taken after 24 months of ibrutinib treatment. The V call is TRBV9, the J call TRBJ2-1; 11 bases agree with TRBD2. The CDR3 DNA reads TGTGCCAGCAGCGCTAGCGGGAGGACCTACAATGAGCAGTTCTTC. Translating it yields CASSASGRTYNEQFF.